These T cell receptor beta chains were read from a single sample in a study of T-cell reconstitution after alpha-beta-depleted transplantation in children. TCRdb re-called the PCR reads through MiXCR, storing one row per CDR3 protein. Here the sample spans 200,000 to 250,000 distinct CDR3 sequences, approximately 11% being singletons. The material sequenced was PBMCs, taken before TCRalphabeta/CD19-depleted stem cell transplant. The source is a child under two years old with acute myeloid leukemia, due to receive a stem cell transplant. CDR3s leave out the opening cysteine and the closing phenylalanine or tryptophan.

V gene	J gene	CDR3 protein
TRBV5-1	TRBJ2-7	ASSSSPGQGRTYEQY
TRBV7-7	TRBJ2-3	AGSLQGGSTDTQY
TRBV7-9	TRBJ2-7	ASSLDIHEQY
TRBV27	TRBJ2-3	ASSRQAPSTDTQY
TRBV10-1	TRBJ2-2	ASSDQSTGELF
TRBV5-1	TRBJ2-2	ASLAPGQGNTGELF
TRBV6-1	TRBJ2-5	ASSEVEETQY
TRBV5-1	TRBJ2-2	ASSWTPAEEGGELF
TRBV5-6	TRBJ1-2	ASSTTGGGYT
TRBV6-1	TRBJ2-4	ASTPGTAKNIQY
TRBV29-1	TRBJ1-5	SVRHALDQPQH
TRBV7-3	TRBJ2-3	ASSTVGADTQY
TRBV29-1	TRBJ2-5	SVEVPPRETQY
TRBV30	TRBJ2-3	AWSEGPDTQY
TRBV10-3	TRBJ2-3	AISETDGDYYGGDTQY
TRBV11-2	TRBJ2-1	ASSLLRLAGPSSYNEQF
TRBV4-2	TRBJ2-3	ASSPLAPTDTQY
TRBV20-1	TRBJ2-3	SATLAVPPGDTQY
TRBV3-1	TRBJ2-1	ASSHTAGGSYNEQF
TRBV18	TRBJ2-5	ASSPPRLTQETQY
TRBV7-9	TRBJ2-2	ASSSRQQVTGELF
TRBV20-1	TRBJ1-2	RVDGRESLNYGYT
TRBV7-9	TRBJ1-1	ASSLARITEAF
TRBV5-1	TRBJ2-7	ASSLLTAAGFNYEQY
TRBV28	TRBJ2-1	ASTPYNYNEQF
TRBV12-3/TRBV12-4	TRBJ1-6	ASRRQASLNSPLH
TRBV6-5	TRBJ2-7	ASSYSTPPEQY
TRBV27	TRBJ2-7	ASSLSDRGEQY
TRBV18	TRBJ1-1	ASSPRQGTEAF
TRBV7-6	TRBJ2-3	ASSLEMVVGGPRDTQY
TRBV5-4	TRBJ2-1	ASSLGLAGVGYNEQF